The T cell receptor beta chain described here comes from a study of blood T cell repertoires in COVID-19. Libraries were prepared by immunoSEQ multiplex PCR; TCRdb keeps only in-frame clonotypes and omits some of them. This table holds about 76,000 clones, approximately 85% found once. Sequencing was performed on peripheral blood. The TCR comes from a man aged 50 to 59 with COVID-19, enrolled during active disease.

The CDR3, as DNA: TGTGCCAGCAGCGCGCCCTTGGGGCCCTCTCCTCACCCCTATGGCTACACCTTC. It encodes CASSAPLGPSPHPYGYTF. The rearrangement joins TRBV21-1 to TRBJ1-2; the tabulated D call, TRBD1, remains unverified against the DNA. TRBV21-1 is a known pseudogene. The CDR3 has 18 amino acids.